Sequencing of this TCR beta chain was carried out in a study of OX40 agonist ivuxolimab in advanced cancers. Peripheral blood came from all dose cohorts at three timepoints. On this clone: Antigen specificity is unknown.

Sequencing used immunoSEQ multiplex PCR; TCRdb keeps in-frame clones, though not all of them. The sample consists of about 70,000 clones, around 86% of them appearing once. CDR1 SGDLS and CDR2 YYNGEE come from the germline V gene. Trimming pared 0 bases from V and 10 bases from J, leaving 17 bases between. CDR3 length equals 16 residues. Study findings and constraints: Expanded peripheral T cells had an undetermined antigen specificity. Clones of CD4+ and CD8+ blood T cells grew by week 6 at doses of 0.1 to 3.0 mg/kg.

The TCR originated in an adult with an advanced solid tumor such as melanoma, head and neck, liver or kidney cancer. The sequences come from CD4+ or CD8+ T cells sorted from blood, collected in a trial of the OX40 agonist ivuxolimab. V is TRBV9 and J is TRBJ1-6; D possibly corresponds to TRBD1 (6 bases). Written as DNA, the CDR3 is TGTGCCAGCAGCGTAGGCCCCCCACAGGGAGGGTCACCCCTCCACTTT. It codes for CASSVGPPQGGSPLHF.